Reported below is one TCR beta chain. The CDR3 spans 16 residues. V shed 3 bases and J 7 bases; nucleotides not matched to a gene: 12. CDR1 is SGHKS and CDR2 is YYEKEE in the germline V gene (reference sequence). This sample was included in a study of T cell changes during pregnancy in multiple sclerosis. The assay was immunoSEQ multiplex PCR, and TCRdb's table has in-frame clones only and misses some. The sample includes 20,000 to 25,000 clones, about 82% of them seen just once. This specimen was CD8+ T cells from peripheral blood mononuclear cells, taken in the first trimester of pregnancy. This receptor was identified in a female donor in good health, enrolled as a control in a pregnancy study. The rearrangement links TRBV5-5 to TRBJ2-7; 11 positions match TRBD1. CDR3 sequence reads: CASSSGQGARTGEQYF. The CDR3 nucleotides read TGTGCCAGCAGCTCCGGACAGGGGGCGCGGACGGGGGAGCAGTACTTC.